The 10 T cell receptor beta chains in this list originate from one sample, sequenced in a study of blood T cell repertoires in COVID-19. The table came from immunoSEQ multiplex PCR; TCRdb's copy has only in-frame clones and leaves some out. The sample has 150,000 to 200,000 clones; about 82% are singletons. Sequenced sample: PBMCs or T cells enriched from blood (not recorded which). The receptors stem from a woman aged 30 to 39 who had recovered from COVID-19.

V usage is TRBV18 and J usage is TRBJ1-2; D is possibly TRBD1 (5 bases). Looked up from germline, CDR1 is KGHSH and CDR2 is LQKENI. The CDR3 sequence is 14 residues long. Trimming took 4 bases from V and 8 from J, leaving 17 bases between them. The CDR3 sequence: CASSLTTEGGGYTF. The CDR3 DNA reads TGTGCCAGCTCACTAACGACAGAAGGTGGGGGCTACACCTTC.

J is TRBJ2-7 and V is TRBV16, with TRBD2 as a possible D gene (5 bases). Deletions cut 3 bases from V and 4 bases from J, with 19 bases between. The CDR3 is made up of 16 amino acids. Per the germline V gene, CDR1 is KGHSY and CDR2 is FQNENV. This chain's CDR3 is CASSQYGVLFSYEQYF. CDR3 nucleotide sequence: TGTGCCAGCAGCCAGTACGGGGTCCTCTTCTCTTACGAGCAGTACTTC.

V is TRBV18 and J is TRBJ1-6; maybe TRBD1 (6 bases). The germline gives CDR1 KGHSH, CDR2 LQKENI. Trimming took 5 bases from V and 7 from J, leaving 15 bases between them. The CDR3 is made up of 15 amino acids. This CDR3 is CASSSSRQGNSPLHF. In DNA form, the CDR3 reads TGTGCCAGCTCATCTTCCCGCCAGGGGAATTCACCCCTCCACTTT. The whole variable domain, remainder taken from reference TRBV18 and TRBJ1-6, is NAGVMQNPRHLVRRRGQEARLRCSPMKGHSHVYWYRQLPEEGLKFMVYLQKENIIDESGMPKERFSAEFPKEGPSILRIQQVVRGDSAAYFCASSSSRQGNSPLHFGNGTRLTVT.

The chain couples TRBV6-5 to TRBJ1-2; a weak D match, TRBD1 (6 bases). The V end lost 2 bases, the J end lost 4 bases, and 8 bases lay between the germline ends. Germline V CDR1 and CDR2: MNHEY, SVGAGI. The CDR3 is 13 residues long. This chain's CDR3 is CASSYDRFYGYTF. DNA for the CDR3: TGTGCCAGCAGTTACGACAGGTTCTATGGCTACACCTTC.

The chain links TRBV6-5 to TRBJ2-3, with D perhaps matching TRBD2 (6 bases). The CDR3 sequence is 15 residues long. Germline-derived CDR1 and CDR2 are MNHEY and SVGAGI. V shed 6 bases and J shed 4 bases, with 17 bases lying between them. The CDR3 coding sequence is TGTGCCAGCAGGGAGGAGGCCGGGAGTTCAGATACGCAGTATTTT. Protein: CASREEAGSSDTQYF.

The chain carries TRBV28 and TRBJ1-6; D remains ambiguous. The CDR3 has 16 residues. V dropped 1 base and J dropped 9 bases, with 16 bases sitting between them. CDR1 MDHEN and CDR2 SYDVKM come from the germline V gene. This chain's CDR3 is CASSLSYFKGGSPLHF. For the CDR3, the DNA is TGTGCCAGCAGTTTATCGTACTTCAAAGGAGGTTCACCCCTCCACTTT. Full variable domain (remainder filled in from reference TRBV28 and TRBJ1-6): DVKVTQSSRYLVKRTGEKVFLECVQDMDHENMFWYRQDPGLGLRLIYFSYDVKMKEKGDIPEGYSVSREKKERFSLILESASTNQTSMYLCASSLSYFKGGSPLHFGNGTRLTVT.

The DNA for the CDR3 is TGTGCCAGCAGTGAATTCTTCCCAACAGAATATAATTCACCCCTCCACTTT. Its protein product is CASSEFFPTEYNSPLHF. The chain has TRBV25-1 and TRBJ1-6; D call uncertain. The V and J ends lost 1 base and 4 bases respectively, with 14 bases between them. Germline lookup yields CDR1 MGHDK and CDR2 SYGVNS. CDR3 length equals 17 residues.

The DNA for the CDR3 is TGTGCCAGCAGCATCAAACCAACTAGCGGGTGGTCCTACAATGAGCAGTTCTTC. This gives the protein CASSIKPTSGWSYNEQFF. V usage is TRBV21-1 and J usage is TRBJ2-1; the D call in the table, TRBD2, was not verified against the DNA. TRBV21-1 is a pseudogene segment. CDR3 length: 18 amino acids.

V gene TRBV24-1 combines with J gene TRBJ1-4; perhaps TRBD1 as D (6 bases). The CDR3 runs to 13 residues. The germline V gene encodes CDR1 KGHDR and CDR2 SFDVKD. Trimming removed 7 bases at V and 8 bases at J, with 13 bases between. CDR3 amino acids: CATRPGAREKLFF. In DNA form, the CDR3 reads TGTGCCACCAGGCCAGGGGCTCGGGAAAAACTGTTTTTT.

The chain carries TRBV6-5 and TRBJ2-7; D is possibly TRBD1 (6 bases). This CDR3 comprises 16 residues. V lost 0 bases and J lost 2, with 14 bases in between. Germline V gives CDR1 MNHEY, CDR2 SVGAGI. The CDR3 region is CASSYSPGAYAYEQYF. The CDR3 nucleotides read TGTGCCAGCAGTTACTCCCCAGGGGCGTATGCCTACGAGCAGTACTTC.